The sequence of this T cell receptor (beta chain) was determined in a study of CD8 T cells in ankylosing spondylitis. General study points: Several highly homologous variants made up a TCR beta motif, and this motif appeared characteristic of ankylosing spondylitis blood. Disease-linked clones were found to be CD8+ and relatively rare in peripheral blood.

TCRdb processed the 5' RACE reads anew with MiXCR; each CDR3 protein has one entry. The data contain roughly 700,000 distinct CDR3 sequences, around 20% of them singletons. Germline CDR1 reads SNHLY; CDR2 reads FYNNEI. The CDR3 covers 15 residues. Trimming took off 3 bases at V and 2 bases at J, with 13 bases between the two ends. This clonotype was seen a few times. What it binds is not known. The chain recombines TRBV2 with TRBJ1-2; tentatively, D is TRBD1 (6 bases). Sequenced sample: blood, either unsorted or a sorted T cell fraction (not recorded which). The source is a male donor with ankylosing spondylitis. The CDR3 is CASSEDLRGNYGYTF. The CDR3 DNA reads TGTGCCAGCAGTGAGGACCTCAGGGGAAACTATGGCTACACCTTC.